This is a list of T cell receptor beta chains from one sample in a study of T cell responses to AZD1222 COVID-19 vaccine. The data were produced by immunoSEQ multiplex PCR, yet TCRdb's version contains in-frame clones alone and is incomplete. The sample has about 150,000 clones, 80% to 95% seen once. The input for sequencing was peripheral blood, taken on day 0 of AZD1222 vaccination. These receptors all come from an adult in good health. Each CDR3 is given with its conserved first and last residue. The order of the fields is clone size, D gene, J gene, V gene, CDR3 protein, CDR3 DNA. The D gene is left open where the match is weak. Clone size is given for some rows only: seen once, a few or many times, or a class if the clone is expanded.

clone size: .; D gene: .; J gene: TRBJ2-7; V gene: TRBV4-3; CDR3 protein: CAILREFMLTDEQYF; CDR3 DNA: TGCGCCATCTTACGGGAGTTCATGCTTACCGACGAGCAGTACTTC
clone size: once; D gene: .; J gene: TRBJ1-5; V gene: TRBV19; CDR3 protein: CASSMGQSNQPQHF; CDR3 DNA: TGTGCCAGTAGTATGGGGCAGAGCAATCAGCCCCAGCATTTT
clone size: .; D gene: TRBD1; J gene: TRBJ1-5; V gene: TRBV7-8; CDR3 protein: CASSWGQGGGQPQHF; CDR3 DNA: TGTGCCAGCAGCTGGGGACAGGGTGGCGGTCAGCCCCAGCATTTT
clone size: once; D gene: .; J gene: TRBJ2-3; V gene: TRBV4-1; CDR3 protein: CASSQDVAGWVTTDTQYF; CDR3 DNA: TGCGCCAGCAGCCAAGATGTCGCAGGTTGGGTGACAACAGATACGCAGTATTTT
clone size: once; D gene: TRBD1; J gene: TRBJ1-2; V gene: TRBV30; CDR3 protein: CAWSVHGTGDGYTF; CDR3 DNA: TGTGCCTGGAGTGTACATGGAACAGGGGATGGCTACACCTTC
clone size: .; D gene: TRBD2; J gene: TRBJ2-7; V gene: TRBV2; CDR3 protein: CASTTSLYEQYF; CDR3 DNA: TGTGCCAGCACGACTAGCCTCTACGAGCAGTACTTC
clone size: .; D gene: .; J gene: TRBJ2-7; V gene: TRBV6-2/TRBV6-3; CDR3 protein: CASSPHPSYEQYF; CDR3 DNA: TGTGCCAGCAGCCCTCACCCGTCATACGAGCAGTACTTC
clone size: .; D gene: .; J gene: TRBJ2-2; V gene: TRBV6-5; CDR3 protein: CAASPAGAGELFF; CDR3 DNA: TGTGCCGCCAGCCCCGCAGGGGCCGGGGAGCTGTTTTTT
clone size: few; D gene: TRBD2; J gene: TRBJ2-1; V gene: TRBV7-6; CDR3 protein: CASSFTSAHNEQFF; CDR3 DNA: TGTGCCAGCAGCTTCACTAGCGCCCACAATGAGCAGTTCTTC
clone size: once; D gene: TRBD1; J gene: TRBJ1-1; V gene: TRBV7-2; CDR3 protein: CASSPLGGQGARDTEAFF; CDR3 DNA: TGTGCCAGCAGCCCCCTAGGGGGACAGGGGGCGCGGGACACTGAAGCTTTCTTT